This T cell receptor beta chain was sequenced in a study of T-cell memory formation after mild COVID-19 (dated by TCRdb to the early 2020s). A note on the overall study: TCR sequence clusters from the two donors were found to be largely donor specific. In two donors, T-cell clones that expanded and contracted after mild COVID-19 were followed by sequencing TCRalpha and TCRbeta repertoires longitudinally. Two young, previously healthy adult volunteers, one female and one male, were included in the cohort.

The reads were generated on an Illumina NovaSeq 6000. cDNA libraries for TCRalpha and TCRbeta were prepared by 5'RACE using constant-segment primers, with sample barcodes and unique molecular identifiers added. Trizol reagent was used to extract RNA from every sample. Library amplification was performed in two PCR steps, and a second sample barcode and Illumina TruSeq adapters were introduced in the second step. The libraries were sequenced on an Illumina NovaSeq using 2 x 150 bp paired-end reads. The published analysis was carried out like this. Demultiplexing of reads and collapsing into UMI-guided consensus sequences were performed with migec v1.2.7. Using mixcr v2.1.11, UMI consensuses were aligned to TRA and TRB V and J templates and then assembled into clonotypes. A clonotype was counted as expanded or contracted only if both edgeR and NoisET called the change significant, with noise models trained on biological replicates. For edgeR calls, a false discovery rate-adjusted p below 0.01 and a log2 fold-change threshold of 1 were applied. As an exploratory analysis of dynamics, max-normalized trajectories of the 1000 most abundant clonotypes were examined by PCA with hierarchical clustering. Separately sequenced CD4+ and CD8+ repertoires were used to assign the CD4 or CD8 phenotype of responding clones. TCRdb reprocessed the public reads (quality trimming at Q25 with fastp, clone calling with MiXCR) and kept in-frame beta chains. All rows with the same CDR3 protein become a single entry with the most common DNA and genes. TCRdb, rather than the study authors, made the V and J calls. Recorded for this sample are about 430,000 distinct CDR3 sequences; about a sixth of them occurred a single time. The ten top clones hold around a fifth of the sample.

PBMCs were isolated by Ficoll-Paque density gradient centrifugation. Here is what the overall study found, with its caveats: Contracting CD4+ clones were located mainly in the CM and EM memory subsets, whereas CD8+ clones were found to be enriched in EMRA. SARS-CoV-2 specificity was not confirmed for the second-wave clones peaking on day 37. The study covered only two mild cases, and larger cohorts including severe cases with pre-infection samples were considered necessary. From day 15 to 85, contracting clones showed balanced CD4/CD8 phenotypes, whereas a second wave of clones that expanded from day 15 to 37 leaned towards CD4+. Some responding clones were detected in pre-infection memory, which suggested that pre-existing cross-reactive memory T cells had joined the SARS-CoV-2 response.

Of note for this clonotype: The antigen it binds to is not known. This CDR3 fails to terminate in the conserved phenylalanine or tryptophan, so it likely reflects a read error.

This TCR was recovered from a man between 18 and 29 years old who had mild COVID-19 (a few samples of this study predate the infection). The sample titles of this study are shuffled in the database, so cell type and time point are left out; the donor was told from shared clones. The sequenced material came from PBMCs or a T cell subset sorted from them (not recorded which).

The encoded CDR3 is CASSSYWARRYNEQFL. The nucleotides are TGTGCCAGCAGCTCTTACTGGGCCCGTAGGTACAATGAGCAGTTCCTC. The rearranged segments are TRBV7-2 and TRBJ2-1; no D gene call is confident. Based on the germline V gene, the CDR1 and CDR2 sequences are SGHTA and FQGNSA. The V and J ends are trimmed by 4 bases and 4 bases, leaving 17 bases between them. 16 amino acids form the CDR3, both terminal residues included. The CDR3 DNA has 48 bases and is translated from base 1.